This T cell receptor (beta chain) derives from a study of cytomegalovirus exposure and HLA in healthy donors. Trimming removed 3 bases from V and 3 bases from J, with 8 bases in between. The CDR3 covers 13 residues. Looked up from germline, CDR1 is MNHNS and CDR2 is SASEGT. Concerning this clone: What it binds is not known.

General study findings and limits: Researchers left out some V segments, among them TRBV6-2 and TRBV6-3, as indistinguishable. In a later analysis, a missense DCLRE1C variant was linked to TCR beta V- and J-gene trimming.

Primers included in the PCR were 60 Vbeta and 13 Jbeta primers. Using immunoSEQ multiplex PCR, the repertoire was profiled, and TCRdb retains in-frame clones only, with some absent. Of 85,000 to 100,000 clones in the sample, roughly 80% were seen once. The gene calls are TRBV6-1 and TRBJ2-5; TRBD1 is a possible D gene (5 bases). This TCR was sampled from a man aged 40-50 years in good health and CMV-seropositive. The source material was PBMCs. The CDR3 spells CASSDTGEETQYF. The CDR3 region has the DNA TGTGCCAGCAGTGATACAGGCGAAGAGACCCAGTACTTC.